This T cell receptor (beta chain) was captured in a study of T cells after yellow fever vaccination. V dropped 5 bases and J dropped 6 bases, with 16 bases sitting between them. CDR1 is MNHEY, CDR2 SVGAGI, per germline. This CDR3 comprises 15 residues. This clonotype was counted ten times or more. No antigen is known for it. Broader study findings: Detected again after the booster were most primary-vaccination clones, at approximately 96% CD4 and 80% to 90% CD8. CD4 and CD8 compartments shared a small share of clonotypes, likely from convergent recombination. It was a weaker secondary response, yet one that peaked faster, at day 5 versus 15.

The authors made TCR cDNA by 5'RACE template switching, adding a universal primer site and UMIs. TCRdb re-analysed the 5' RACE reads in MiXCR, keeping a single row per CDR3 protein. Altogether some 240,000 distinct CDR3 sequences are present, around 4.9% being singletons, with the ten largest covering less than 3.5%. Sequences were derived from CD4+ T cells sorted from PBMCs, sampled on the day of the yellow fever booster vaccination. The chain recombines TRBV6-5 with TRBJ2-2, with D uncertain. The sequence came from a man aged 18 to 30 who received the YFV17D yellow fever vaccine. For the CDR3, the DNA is TGTGCCAGCAGTCGTGCTTCGGACGGGTCCGGGGAGCTGTTTTTT. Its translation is CASSRASDGSGELFF.